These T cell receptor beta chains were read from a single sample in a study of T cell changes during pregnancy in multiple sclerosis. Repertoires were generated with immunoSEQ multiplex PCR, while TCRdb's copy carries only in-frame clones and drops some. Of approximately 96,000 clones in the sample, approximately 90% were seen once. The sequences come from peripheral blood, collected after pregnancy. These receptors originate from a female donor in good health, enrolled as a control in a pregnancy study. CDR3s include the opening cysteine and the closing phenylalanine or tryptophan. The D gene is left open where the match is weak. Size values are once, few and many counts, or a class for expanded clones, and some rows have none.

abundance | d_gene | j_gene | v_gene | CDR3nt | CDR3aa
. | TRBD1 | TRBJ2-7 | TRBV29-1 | TGCAGCGTTGAAAATTGGTCGGGGGACAGGTCCTACGAGCAGTACTTC | CSVENWSGDRSYEQYF
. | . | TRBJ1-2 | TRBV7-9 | TGTGCCAGCAGCTCTCAGGGTCGAGACGGCTACACCTTC | CASSSQGRDGYTF
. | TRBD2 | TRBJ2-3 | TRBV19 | TGTGCCAGTAAAACTAGCGGGGGGCGGGGGACAGATACGCAGTATTTT | CASKTSGGRGTDTQYF
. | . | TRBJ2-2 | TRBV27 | TGTGCCAGCAGTTCCCATCCCACCGGGGAGCTGTTTTTT | CASSSHPTGELFF
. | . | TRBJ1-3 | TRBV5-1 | TGCGCCAGCAGCTTTTCAGGGGACGGAAACACCATATATTTT | CASSFSGDGNTIYF
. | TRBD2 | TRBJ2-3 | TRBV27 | TGTGCCAGCAGGTTAGCGGGAGGGACAGATACGCAGTATTTT | CASRLAGGTDTQYF
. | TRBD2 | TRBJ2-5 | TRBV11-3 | TGTGCCAGCAGTCGAGCGGGGCAAGAGACCCAGTACTTC | CASSRAGQETQYF
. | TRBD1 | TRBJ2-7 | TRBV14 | TGTGCCAGCAGCCCTATACGACAGGGAAAGCAGTACTTC | CASSPIRQGKQYF
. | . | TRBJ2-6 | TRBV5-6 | TGTGCCAGCAGCTTCGCTGGGGCCAACGTCCTGACTTTC | CASSFAGANVLTF
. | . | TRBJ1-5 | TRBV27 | TGTGCCAGCAGACATCTGGGGGGGGGTAGAAGCAATCAGCCCCAGCATTTT | CASRHLGGGRSNQPQHF
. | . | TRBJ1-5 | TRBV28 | TGTGCCAGCAGTTTATGGTATAACAGACCTCCAGATAGCAATCAGCCCCAGCATTTT | CASSLWYNRPPDSNQPQHF
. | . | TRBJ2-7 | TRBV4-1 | TGCGCCAGCAGCCAAGGGGGAGCGGCCTCCTACGAGCAGTACTTC | CASSQGGAASYEQYF
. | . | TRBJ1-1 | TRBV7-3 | TGTGCCGGAGACACTGAAGCTTTCTTT | CAGDTEAFF
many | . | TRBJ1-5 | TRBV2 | TGTGCCAGCAGTGAAGGGGCGCGGGGTCAGCCCCAGCATTTT | CASSEGARGQPQHF
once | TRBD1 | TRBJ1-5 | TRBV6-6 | TGTGCCAGCGGACAGGGCACCAGGGGGGTTCAGCCCCAGCATTTT | CASGQGTRGVQPQHF
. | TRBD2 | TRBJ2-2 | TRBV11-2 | TGTGCCAGCAGCTTAGACAGGCCCCGATTGGGGAGGGCGAACACCGGGGAGCTGTTTTTT | CASSLDRPRLGRANTGELFF
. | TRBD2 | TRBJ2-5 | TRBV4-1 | TGCGCCAGCAGCCTGCGGTTGGGACTAGCGGGAGAGACCCAGTACTTC | CASSLRLGLAGETQYF
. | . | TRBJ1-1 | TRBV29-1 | TGCAGCGTTGAAAGTCCTCAGGGGATGGGCACTGAAGCTTTCTTT | CSVESPQGMGTEAFF
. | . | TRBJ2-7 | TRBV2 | TGTGCCAGCGGGTCCGTCAGGGTCGACGAGCAGTACTTC | CASGSVRVDEQYF
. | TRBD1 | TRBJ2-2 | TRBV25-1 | TGTGCCAGCAGAGGGACAGCCAACACCGGGGAGCTGTTTTTT | CASRGTANTGELFF
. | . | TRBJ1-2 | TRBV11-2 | TGTGCCAGCAGCCCTGCGGTACCGGTTGAATATGGCTACACCTTC | CASSPAVPVEYGYTF
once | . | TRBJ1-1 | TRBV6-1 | TGTGCCAGCAGTGCCCACTATGTAATGGGTAAGGAAGACACTGAAGCTTTCTTT | CASSAHYVMGKEDTEAFF
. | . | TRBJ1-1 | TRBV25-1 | TGTGCCAGCAGTGAAGAGGGCACTGAAGCTTTCTTT | CASSEEGTEAFF
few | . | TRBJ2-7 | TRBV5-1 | TGCGCCAGCAGCTTGACGGGGAACTACGAGCAGTACTTC | CASSLTGNYEQYF
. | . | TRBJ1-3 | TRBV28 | TGTGCCAGCAGTTTTCGCGGACAGCCTACCGCTGGAAACACCATATATTTT | CASSFRGQPTAGNTIYF
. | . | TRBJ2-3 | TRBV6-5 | TGTGCCAGCAGTCGGGGTGATACGCAGTATTTT | CASSRGDTQYF
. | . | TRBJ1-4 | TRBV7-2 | TGTGCCAGCAGCTTTTTCCAGGGTCCACTCCTTGGGGAAAAACTGTTTTTT | CASSFFQGPLLGEKLFF
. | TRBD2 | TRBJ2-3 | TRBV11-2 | TGTGCCAGCAGCTTGGGACCGGGACGGGGGGATTTT | CASSLGPGRGDF
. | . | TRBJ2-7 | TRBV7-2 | TGTGCCAGCAGCTCGAAGGACAGCCTCTACGAGCAGTACTTC | CASSSKDSLYEQYF
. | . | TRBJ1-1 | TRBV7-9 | TGTGCCAGCAGCTTAGGTGGGGCCACTGAAGCTTTCTTT | CASSLGGATEAFF
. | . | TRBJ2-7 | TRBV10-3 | TGTGCCATCTCTCCGACTGAGTACGAGCAGTACTTC | CAISPTEYEQYF
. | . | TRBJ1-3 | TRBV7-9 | TGTGCCAGCAGCCCCCCCCTCTCTGGAAACACCATATATTTT | CASSPPLSGNTIYF
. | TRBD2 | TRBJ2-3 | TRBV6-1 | TGTGCCAGCAGTGAAGAGGCGGGGGGGATCCATACGCAGTATTTT | CASSEEAGGIHTQYF
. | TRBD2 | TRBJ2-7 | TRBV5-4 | TGTGCCAGCAGCTTCCGCGGGAGCCTCTCCTACGAGCAGTACTTC | CASSFRGSLSYEQYF
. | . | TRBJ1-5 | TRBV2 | TGTGCCAGCAGTGACGGGGTGCTGAATCAGCCCCAGCATTTT | CASSDGVLNQPQHF
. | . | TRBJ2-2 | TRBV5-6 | TGTGCCAGCAGCTTGGGACTGGCCGGGGAGCTGTTTTTT | CASSLGLAGELFF
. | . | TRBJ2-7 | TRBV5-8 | TGTGCCAGCAGCTTAGAGCGATACGAGCAGTACTTC | CASSLERYEQYF
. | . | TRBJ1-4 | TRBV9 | TGTGCCAGCAGCGTAGGAGCAACTAATGAAAAACTGTTTTTT | CASSVGATNEKLFF
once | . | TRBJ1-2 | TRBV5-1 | TGCGCCAGCAGCTTGTGGGGGGGGCTTAACTATGGCTACACCTTC | CASSLWGGLNYGYTF
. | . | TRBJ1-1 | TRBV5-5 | TGTGCCAGCAGCTTGACAGATAGCACTGAAGCTTTCTTT | CASSLTDSTEAFF
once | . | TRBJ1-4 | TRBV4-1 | TGCGCCAGCAGTCCCGTCCTAAATGAAAAACTGTTTTTT | CASSPVLNEKLFF
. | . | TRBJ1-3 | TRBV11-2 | TGTGCCAGCAGGAGGTTTCGCGCGGACTCTGGAAACACCATATATTTT | CASRRFRADSGNTIYF
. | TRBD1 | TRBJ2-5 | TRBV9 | TGTGCCAGCAGCGAGGGAGACAGGGAAACGGAGACCCAGTACTTC | CASSEGDRETETQYF
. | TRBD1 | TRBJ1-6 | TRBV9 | TGTGCCAGCAGCGTCGGGACAGGGGGTTTCGTGCCCCTCCACTTT | CASSVGTGGFVPLHF
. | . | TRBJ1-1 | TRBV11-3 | TGTGCCAGCAGCGCCGGGCAGGGCATGAACACTGAAGCTTTCTTT | CASSAGQGMNTEAFF
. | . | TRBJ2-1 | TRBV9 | TGTGCCAGCAGCGCACAGAACAATGAGCAGTTCTTC | CASSAQNNEQFF
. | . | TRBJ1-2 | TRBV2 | TGTGCCAGCAGTATGATTCAGGGCGGGGGAACGAACTATGGCTACACCTTC | CASSMIQGGGTNYGYTF
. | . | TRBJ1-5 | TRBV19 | TGTGCCAGTAGTATTCGCGGGGGGGCCGGGGGGCCCCAGCATTTT | CASSIRGGAGGPQHF
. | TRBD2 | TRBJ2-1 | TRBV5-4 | TGTGCCAGCAGCCCTTCTATAGGAGCGGGAGACTACTACAATGAGCAGTTCTTC | CASSPSIGAGDYYNEQFF
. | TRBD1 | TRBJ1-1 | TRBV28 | TGTGCCAGCAGCCCTATGACCCTTACAGGGGACACTGAAGCTTTCTTT | CASSPMTLTGDTEAFF
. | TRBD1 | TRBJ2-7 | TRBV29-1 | TGCAGCGTCCATGCTCGGGGACAGGGGGCGCGGGCCTACGAGCAGTACTTC | CSVHARGQGARAYEQYF
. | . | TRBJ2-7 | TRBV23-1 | TGCGCCAGCAGTCACCCTAAGTCCGGCGAGCAGTACTTC | CASSHPKSGEQYF
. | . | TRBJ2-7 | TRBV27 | TGTGCCAGCAGTTTTAGTAAGGGGCGGGAGCAGTACTTC | CASSFSKGREQYF
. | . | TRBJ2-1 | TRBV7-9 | TGTGCCAGCAGCGACCGGGTATTAAATGAGCAGTTCTTC | CASSDRVLNEQFF
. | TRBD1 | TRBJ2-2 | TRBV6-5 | TGTGCCAGCAGGCGACAGGGGTCCGGGGAGCTGTTTTTT | CASRRQGSGELFF
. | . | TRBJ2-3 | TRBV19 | TGTGCCAGTAGTATCGGGACAAGGTCCCTGAGAACGCAGTATTTT | CASSIGTRSLRTQYF
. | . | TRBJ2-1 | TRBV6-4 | TGTGCCAGCAGCGTAGACAGGTTAATGGGCAATGAGCAGTTCTTC | CASSVDRLMGNEQFF
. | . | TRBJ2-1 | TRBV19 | TGTGCCAGTAGTAATCCCACTATGGGACTCCTAGACATAAAGCAGTTCTTC | CASSNPTMGLLDIKQFF
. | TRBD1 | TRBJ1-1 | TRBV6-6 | TGTGCCAGCAGTTACTCTATCAGGGGGCGTACTGAAGCTTTCTTT | CASSYSIRGRTEAFF
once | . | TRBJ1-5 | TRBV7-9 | TGTGCCAGCAGCTTAGCGGGACATAGCAATCAGCCCCAGCATTTT | CASSLAGHSNQPQHF